This T cell receptor (beta chain) was found in a study of CD8 T cells in ankylosing spondylitis. Study-level results: Seven to nine highly homologous variants made up a TCR beta motif, and this motif appeared characteristic of ankylosing spondylitis blood.

CDR3 length equals 15 residues. Per the germline V gene, CDR1 is SGHAT and CDR2 is FQNNGV. The V gene end was trimmed by 3 bases and the J gene end by 5 bases; junction bases not matched to a gene: 6. This clonotype was counted a few times. Antigen unknown. TCRdb passed the 5' RACE reads through MiXCR, listing each CDR3 protein once. This table holds hundreds of thousands of distinct CDR3 sequences, about 17% found once. Sequencing was performed on blood, either unsorted or a sorted T cell fraction (not recorded which). This TCR derives from a male donor with ankylosing spondylitis. The chain links TRBV11-2 to TRBJ2-1; TRBD1 aligns across 8 bases. The CDR3 sequence: CASSFGRGPNNEQFF. The CDR3 region has the DNA TGTGCCAGCAGCTTTGGCAGGGGGCCCAACAATGAGCAGTTCTTC.